Each of the 27 T cell receptor beta chains below was sequenced from the same sample in a study of tumor-infiltrating lymphocytes in localized non-small cell lung cancer (dated by TCRdb to the early 2020s). Libraries were prepared through the immunoSEQ multiplex PCR assay. TCRdb carries this immuneACCESS record with in-frame sequences only. Its versions omit some clonotypes, under half of them owing to an unresolved V gene in the studies checked, with the rest unexplained. In this sample the table shows fewer than 25,000 clones, roughly three quarters of which occur a single time. 3% to 3.5% of the sample goes to the ten largest clones. Sequencing was done on a sample of lung tumor tissue. The source is a human donor with non-small cell lung cancer.

This clone has only one observation. This sequence joins TRBV6-6 and TRBJ2-7; D is ambiguous. Per germline, CDR1 MNHNY and CDR2 SVGAGI (reference sequence). The CDR3 is 13 amino acids. The V end lost 2 bases, the J end lost 2 bases, and 7 bases lay between the germline ends. In DNA form, the CDR3 reads TGTGCCAGCAGTTACGGACCGGCCTACGAGCAGTACTTC. Its translation: CASSYGPAYEQYF.

The chain recombines TRBV5-6 with TRBJ2-3, with D tentatively TRBD2 (6 bases). The CDR3 length is 14 residues. Germline V gene lookup returns CDR1 SGHDT and CDR2 YYEEEE. V was pared by 5 bases and J by 1 base, with 11 bases between. CDR3 coding DNA: TGTGCCAGCAGGGTTAGCGGCCGCACAGATACGCAGTATTTT. It is translated as CASRVSGRTDTQYF.

The rearrangement links TRBV19 to TRBJ2-3; 7 bases are a match to TRBD2. V shed 7 bases and J 4 bases; nucleotides not matched to a gene: 14. The CDR3 length is 16 residues. The germline V gene has CDR1 LNHDA and CDR2 SQIVND (reference sequence). DNA of the CDR3: TGTGCCAGTACCCCGAGGGGTGCGGGAGCCGCAGATACGCAGTATTTT. Amino acid sequence: CASTPRGAGAADTQYF.

This chain uses TRBV2 with TRBJ1-1, with a possible D match to TRBD1 (6 bases). This CDR3 has 13 residues. V was shortened by 6 bases and J by 1 base, with 9 bases between the two germline ends. Germline V gene lookup returns CDR1 SNHLY and CDR2 FYNNEI. This chain's CDR3 is CASRTTGNTEAFF. The CDR3 DNA reads TGTGCCAGCAGAACGACAGGGAACACTGAAGCTTTCTTT.

This CDR3 reads CASSPTGGTEAFF. CDR3 bases: TGTGCCAGCAGCCCGACTGGGGGCACTGAAGCTTTCTTT. J is TRBJ1-1 and V is TRBV7-1, with D possibly matching TRBD1 (5 bases). TRBV7-1 is known as an ORF, though its function is uncertain. This CDR3 spans 13 amino acids. The germline V and J ends were trimmed by 5 bases and 4 bases, with 11 bases remaining between them.

CDR3 nucleotides: TGTGCCTGGAAAATCTACCGAACCGGCTATGAGCAGTTCTTC. Translating it yields CAWKIYRTGYEQFF. The chain employs TRBV30 and TRBJ2-1; D is unclear. Germline values: CDR1 GTSNPN, CDR2 SVGIG (reference sequence). Trimming left V 4 bases short and J 8 bases short, with 18 bases between. The CDR3 extends over 14 amino acids.

This chain uses TRBV18 with TRBJ2-3, with D unclear. Germline V gives CDR1 KGHSH, CDR2 LQKENI. The V end lost 2 bases, the J end lost 6 bases, and 15 bases lay between the germline ends. This CDR3 spans 15 amino acids. The CDR3 reads CASSPTRNPGDTQYF. In nucleotides, the CDR3 is TGTGCCAGCTCACCAACACGCAACCCAGGCGATACGCAGTATTTT.

This chain joins TRBV11-2 and TRBJ1-1; the match to TRBD1 covers 7 bases. The germline V gene encodes CDR1 SGHAT and CDR2 FQNNGV. V shed 5 bases and J 7 bases; nucleotides not matched to a gene: 7. The CDR3 has 13 amino acids. The CDR3 DNA reads as TGTGCCAGCAGCCACCCGACAGGGCGTGAAGCTTTCTTT. Its protein is CASSHPTGREAFF.

The rearrangement links TRBV6-5 to TRBJ2-3; D perhaps matches TRBD2 (6 bases). CDR1 MNHEY and CDR2 SVGAGI come from the germline V gene. Trimming took off 6 bases at V and 6 bases at J, with 16 bases between the two ends. This CDR3 has 14 amino acids. The CDR3 DNA reads TGTGCCAGCAGAGGAGGGATTCCTGACGATACGCAGTATTTT. It yields the protein CASRGGIPDDTQYF.

This clone is medium-sized (0.01 to 0.1%) within its sample. This chain links TRBV11-2 with TRBJ2-1; no firm D call. Per germline, CDR1 SGHAT and CDR2 FQNNGV. This CDR3 has 13 residues. With 2 bases removed from V and 7 bases from J, the gap between germline ends came to 9 bases. The CDR3 protein is CASSLIGQNEQFF. For the CDR3, the DNA is TGTGCCAGCAGCTTAATTGGGCAAAATGAGCAGTTCTTC.

This chain uses TRBV10-2 with TRBJ2-6; D gene unclear. Germline V lookup: CDR1 WSHSY, CDR2 SAAADI. V was clipped by 4 bases and J by 0 bases, with 4 bases between them. The CDR3 is 14 amino acids. The CDR3 sequence: CASSGGSGANVLTF. The CDR3 DNA is TGCGCCAGCAGTGGGGGCTCTGGGGCCAACGTCCTGACTTTC.

The chain carries TRBV5-1 and TRBJ1-2; 7 nucleotides agree with TRBD1. CDR3 length: 16 amino acids. CDR1 and CDR2 (germline): SGHRS, YFSETQ. Unmatched junction bases numbered 12, after V lost 0 bases and J lost 7 bases. The CDR3 DNA reads as TGCGCCAGCAGCTTGGCCGGGACGGGACAGAGCGGTGGCTACACCTTC. It specifies CASSLAGTGQSGGYTF.

The chain joins TRBV10-3 to TRBJ1-5; D is ambiguous. The V and J ends lost 3 bases and 3 bases respectively, with 12 bases between them. CDR1 is ENHRY, CDR2 SYGVKD, per germline. The length of the CDR3 is 15 residues. This chain's CDR3 is CAISETGLDNQPQHF. For the CDR3, the DNA is TGTGCCATCAGTGAAACCGGGTTAGACAATCAGCCCCAGCATTTT.

This rearrangement joins TRBV6-1 to TRBJ2-1; 14 bases map to TRBD2. This CDR3 has 15 residues. Germline V gene lookup returns CDR1 MNHNS and CDR2 SASEGT. J gave up 9 bases and V 3 bases, and 4 bases lay outside the gene matches. CDR3 amino acids: CASSDRGLAGAEQFF. CDR3 coding DNA: TGTGCCAGCAGTGATAGGGGACTAGCGGGAGCTGAGCAGTTCTTC.

This chain uses TRBV5-1 with TRBJ2-7; D ambiguous. The CDR3 has 14 residues. V lost 4 bases to trimming and J lost 0 bases, with 11 bases between them. CDR1 is SGHRS and CDR2 is YFSETQ in the germline V gene. This CDR3 reads CASSRDGSSYEQYF. The CDR3 region has the DNA TGCGCCAGCAGCCGCGACGGAAGCTCCTACGAGCAGTACTTC.

The sample holds one count of this clone. The chain couples TRBV7-8 to TRBJ1-3; 9 nucleotides align to TRBD1. The CDR3 totals 16 residues. V was pared by 2 bases and J by 1 base, with 3 bases of the junction left unmatched. In germline, CDR1 is SGHVS, CDR2 FQNEAQ. In nucleotides, the CDR3 is TGTGCCAGCAGCTTACGGGACAGGGTGTCTGGAAACACCATATATTTT. Amino acid sequence: CASSLRDRVSGNTIYF.

The chain uses TRBV9 and TRBJ2-7; weak D call: TRBD1 (5 bases). The CDR3 is 14 residues long. V lost 3 bases and J lost 4, with 14 bases in between. In germline, CDR1 is SGDLS, CDR2 YYNGEE. CDR3 loop: CASSARVSGYEQYF. For the CDR3, the DNA is TGTGCCAGCAGCGCCAGGGTGAGTGGGTACGAGCAGTACTTC.

The V and J genes are TRBV30 and TRBJ1-2, with D hard to call. Germline CDR1 reads GTSNPN; CDR2 reads SVGIG (reference sequence). This CDR3 has 13 residues. V was trimmed by 2 bases and J by 2 bases, leaving 9 bases between them. The CDR3 sequence: CAWSLSGNYGYTF. The CDR3 coding sequence is TGTGCCTGGAGTCTGTCAGGAAACTATGGCTACACCTTC.

The chain is built from TRBV9 and TRBJ2-1; 9 positions agree with TRBD2. The CDR3 loop spans 17 amino acids. Germline values: CDR1 SGDLS, CDR2 YYNGEE. With 0 bases clipped from V and 4 bases from J, the junction kept 8 bases outside the gene matches. The CDR3 DNA reads as TGTGCCAGCAGCGTAGTGGCGGGAGGGCCTAGTTACAATGAGCAGTTCTTC. Translated, it gives CASSVVAGGPSYNEQFF.

The genes are TRBV28 and TRBJ1-2; D may be TRBD1 (5 bases). Germline V lookup: CDR1 MDHEN, CDR2 SYDVKM. The CDR3 is 12 residues long. V was cut by 6 bases and J by 5 bases, with 10 bases left in between. Written as DNA, the CDR3 is TGTGCCAGCAGGGAGACAGCGTATGGCTACACCTTC. Translating gives CASRETAYGYTF.

V gene TRBV5-1 combines with J gene TRBJ2-7, with 10 bases that match TRBD1. CDR1 and CDR2 from the germline V gene are SGHRS and YFSETQ. V trimming: 5 bases; J trimming: 7 bases; junction bases outside the gene matches: 6. This CDR3 is built from 13 residues. In nucleotides, the CDR3 is TGCGCCAGCAGATCTCGGACAGGGGGTGAGCAGTACTTC. Its translation is CASRSRTGGEQYF.

Only a few counts were recorded for this clone. The J gene is TRBJ2-7, the V gene TRBV28; maybe TRBD1 (5 bases). CDR1 and CDR2 from the germline V gene are MDHEN and SYDVKM. This CDR3 comprises 13 residues. V gave up 7 bases and J gave up 3 bases, with 13 bases separating them. In DNA, the CDR3 is TGTGCCAGCAAGACAGACAGCCTCTACGAGCAGTACTTC. This translates into CASKTDSLYEQYF.

V gene TRBV9 combines with J gene TRBJ2-7; D uncertain. This CDR3 comprises 15 residues. The V end lost 4 bases, the J end lost 3 bases, and 17 bases lay between the germline ends. CDR1 SGDLS and CDR2 YYNGEE come from the germline V gene. The chain's CDR3 is CASSPNPASSYEQYF. CDR3 DNA sequence: TGTGCCAGCAGCCCTAACCCCGCAAGCAGCTACGAGCAGTACTTC.

The chain has TRBV10-3 and TRBJ2-3, with D unresolved. The V end was cut by 0 bases, the J end by 5 bases, with 3 bases between. Germline CDR1 reads ENHRY; CDR2 reads SYGVKD. The CDR3 spans 12 residues. The CDR3 spells CAISESVDTQYF. The CDR3 region has the DNA TGTGCCATCAGTGAGTCGGTAGATACGCAGTATTTT.

The CDR3 region has the DNA TGTGCCAGCAGCTTAGGTCTGTTCCCCGGGGACACCGGGGAGCTGTTTTTT. It specifies CASSLGLFPGDTGELFF. The chain joins TRBV7-9 to TRBJ2-2; TRBD2 might be the D (5 bases). Germline V gene data show CDR1 as SEHNR and CDR2 as FQNEAQ (reference sequence). Trimming took 1 base from V and 3 from J, leaving 15 bases between them. The CDR3 loop spans 17 amino acids.

The chain recombines TRBV7-6 with TRBJ2-3, with D uncertain. The CDR3 covers 14 residues. CDR1 is SGHVS and CDR2 is FNYEAQ in the germline V gene. V was trimmed by 7 bases and J by 6 bases, leaving 17 bases between them. CDR3 in amino acids: CASKLGPSVDTQYF. Written as DNA, the CDR3 is TGTGCCAGCAAGCTTGGACCATCTGTGGATACGCAGTATTTT.

The gene calls are TRBV7-2 and TRBJ2-2; D uncertain. Germline CDR1 is SGHTA and CDR2 is FQGNSA. Trimming removed 6 bases from V and 0 bases from J, with 5 bases in between. This CDR3 has 13 amino acids. Here the CDR3 reads CASRVPNTGELFF. The CDR3 DNA is TGTGCCAGCAGAGTGCCGAACACCGGGGAGCTGTTTTTT.